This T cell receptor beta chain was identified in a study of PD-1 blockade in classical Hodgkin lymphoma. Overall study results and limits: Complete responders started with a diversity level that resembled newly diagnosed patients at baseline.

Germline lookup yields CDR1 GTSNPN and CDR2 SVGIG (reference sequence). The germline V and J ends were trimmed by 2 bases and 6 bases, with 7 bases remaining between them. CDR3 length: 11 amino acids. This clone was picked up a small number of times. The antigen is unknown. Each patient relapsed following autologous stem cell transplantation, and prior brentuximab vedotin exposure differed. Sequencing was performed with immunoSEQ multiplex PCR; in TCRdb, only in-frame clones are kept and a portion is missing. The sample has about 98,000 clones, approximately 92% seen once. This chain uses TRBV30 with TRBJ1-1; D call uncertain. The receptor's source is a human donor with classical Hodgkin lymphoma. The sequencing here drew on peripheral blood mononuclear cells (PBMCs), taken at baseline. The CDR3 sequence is CAWSPGAEAFF. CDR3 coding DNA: TGTGCCTGGAGTCCCGGGGCTGAAGCTTTCTTT.